This paragraph reports one T cell receptor beta chain. What it binds is unknown. Losses at the gene ends were 7 bases for V and 5 bases for J; bases not matched to a gene: 5. CDR1 and CDR2 from the germline V gene are MNHEY and SVGAGI. This CDR3 region has 15 residues. This sample is part of a study of T-cell memory formation after mild COVID-19. TCRdb used MiXCR to reprocess the 5' RACE reads, holding one entry per CDR3 protein. The table lists hundreds of thousands of distinct CDR3 sequences, around 28% of them singletons. General observations from the study: Clones shrinking from day 15 to 85 showed even CD4/CD8 mixes; later expanders tilted CD4+.

Material: PBMCs or a T cell subset sorted from them (not recorded which). This sequence joins TRBV6-5 and TRBJ2-2, with TRBD2 identical over 12 bases. The TCR originated in an adult woman who had mild COVID-19 (a few samples of this study predate the infection). Cell type and time point are not known. CDR3 DNA sequence: TGTGCCAGCACCCCGACTAGCGGGAGAACCGGGGAGCTGTTTTTT. Translating gives CASTPTSGRTGELFF.